Below are 10 T cell receptor beta chains sequenced from a single sample in a study of CD8+CD57+ T cells in acquired aplastic anemia. Profiling of TCR beta VDJ combinations and CDR3 sequences used genomic DNA as template. MiXCR, run by TCRdb on the reads, gives a single entry per CDR3 protein. The sample has 80,000 or so distinct CDR3 sequences, around 42% seen once; the top ten hold 60% to 75%. The sequencing sample was made of sorted CD4+, CD8+, or CD8+CD57+ T cells (not recorded which) from PBMCs. Receptor source: a human donor in good health, serving as a control.

V and J are TRBV9 and TRBJ1-2; D perhaps matches TRBD1 (5 bases). Deletions cut 4 bases from V and 9 bases from J, with 19 bases between. The CDR3 runs 14 residues. The germline gives CDR1 SGDLS, CDR2 YYNGEE. The CDR3 coding sequence is TGTGCCAGCAGCACAAATCAGGGAAAGGAGAGCTACACCTTC. Translation: CASSTNQGKESYTF.

This clonotype appeared a few times. The chain carries TRBV12-3 or TRBV12-4 and TRBJ2-2; D remains unclear. This CDR3 is built from 14 residues. Trimming pared 7 bases from V and 3 bases from J, leaving 12 bases between. CDR3 in DNA: TGTGCCAGCACGGAGCTGGGATACACCGGGGAGCTGTTTTTT. This sequence encodes CASTELGYTGELFF.

The CDR3 here is CSARKAVETQYF. The CDR3 DNA is TGCAGTGCTAGAAAGGCGGTGGAGACCCAGTACTTC. The chain links TRBV20-1 to TRBJ2-5, with D unclear. CDR3 length: 12 amino acids. V lost 2 bases and J lost 5, with 9 bases in between. Germline assignment: CDR1 DFQATT and CDR2 SNEGSKA (reference sequence).

Turning to this clonotype: In this CDR3 the conserved last residue, phenylalanine or tryptophan, is missing, so a read error is likely. The chain recombines TRBV7-9 with TRBJ2-5; D unclear. The CDR3 runs 10 residues. The germline gives CDR1 SEHNR, CDR2 FQNEAQ (reference sequence). The CDR3 loop reads CASRQETQYL. The CDR3 DNA sequence: TGTGCCAGCAGGCAAGAGACTCAGTACCTC.

Many counts were recorded for this clonotype. The chain has TRBV10-1 and TRBJ1-4; TRBD1 matches 10 bases. The CDR3 is 14 residues long. CDR1 is WNHNN, CDR2 SYGVQD, per germline (reference sequence). The V segment lost 6 bases and the J segment 8 bases; nucleotides outside the gene matches: 6. Written as DNA, the CDR3 is TGCGCCAGCAGGAGACAGGGGGCAAGAGAAAAACTGTTTTTT. Its translation is CASRRQGAREKLFF.

CDR3: CASSPDREYEQYF. CDR3 bases: TGTGCCAGCAGCCCGGACAGGGAATACGAGCAGTACTTC. V and J are TRBV2 and TRBJ2-7, with 8 bases fitting TRBD1. J gave up 4 bases and V 6 bases, and 5 bases lay outside the gene matches. The CDR3 extends over 13 amino acids. Germline V gives CDR1 SNHLY, CDR2 FYNNEI.

This clonotype showed up many times. The chain carries TRBV19 and TRBJ1-3; D uncertain. CDR1 is LNHDA, CDR2 SQIVND, per germline (reference sequence). The V and J ends lost 2 bases and 0 bases respectively, with 8 bases between them. The CDR3 extends over 15 amino acids. For the CDR3, the DNA is TGTGCCAGTAGTATAAATGGAGGCTCTGGAAACACCATATATTTT. This sequence encodes CASSINGGSGNTIYF.

Many counts were recorded for this clonotype. The chain links TRBV7-8 to TRBJ1-6; D gene uncertain. The germline CDR1 and CDR2 sequences are SGHVS and FQNEAQ. Deletions cut 5 bases from V and 8 bases from J, with 13 bases between. The CDR3 has 14 amino acids. The CDR3 reads CASSLPDWDSPLHF. The CDR3 nucleotides read TGTGCCAGCAGCCTTCCGGACTGGGATTCACCCCTCCACTTT. The full variable domain, with the rest looked up from reference TRBV7-8 and TRBJ1-6, is GAGVSQSPRYKVAKRGQDVALRCDPISGHVSLFWYQQALGQGPEFLTYFQNEAQLDKSGLPSDRFFAERPEGSVSTLKIQRTQQEDSAVYLCASSLPDWDSPLHFGNGTRLTVT.

This clonotype has more than one count but fewer than ten. The genes are TRBV2 and TRBJ2-7; D might be TRBD2 (6 bases). V gave up 4 bases and J gave up 6 bases, with 10 bases separating them. The CDR3 consists of 12 residues. The germline V gene has CDR1 SNHLY and CDR2 FYNNEI. CDR3 sequence (DNA): TGTGCCAGCAGTGCGGAGGGCCCCGAGCAGTACGTC. It specifies CASSAEGPEQYV.

V gene TRBV2 combines with J gene TRBJ2-7; D is unresolved. V lost 7 bases, J lost 0 bases, and 7 bases lay in between. CDR1 SNHLY and CDR2 FYNNEI come from the germline V gene. The CDR3 extends over 12 amino acids. CDR3 residues: CASKAGSYEQYF. Written as DNA, the CDR3 is TGTGCCAGCAAGGCCGGCTCCTACGAGCAGTACTTC.